These 21 T cell receptor beta chains came from one sample sequenced in a study of control samples from healthy donors and cancer patients (TCRdb year 2020). The library was generated by the immunoSEQ multiplex PCR assay. TCRdb limited this immuneACCESS table to in-frame rearrangements with V and J called. A share of clones is missing; checked studies link under half to unresolved V genes, and the rest is unexplained. The sample table holds 100,000 to 150,000 clones, of which about nine tenths were seen once. The leading ten clones occupy 2% to 3% of the sample. Specimen: blood. The receptors shown here come from a man between 35 and 55 years old in good health.

The rearrangement joins TRBV9 to TRBJ2-5; no definite D call. The germline V gene has CDR1 SGDLS and CDR2 YYNGEE. Deletions cut 6 bases from V and 1 base from J, with 16 bases between. The CDR3 contains 15 residues. Written as DNA, the CDR3 is TGTGCCAGCAATACCCAAGGTGGAACCCAAGAGACCCAGTACTTC. This encodes CASNTQGGTQETQYF.

This chain connects TRBV4-1 to TRBJ1-4, with D unresolved. V dropped 0 bases and J dropped 5 bases, with 10 bases sitting between them. Germline V gene data show CDR1 as MGHRA and CDR2 as YSYEKL. The CDR3 sequence is 15 residues long. The CDR3 DNA sequence: TGCGCCAGCAGCCAAGAAAGGGCAGGCAATGAAAAACTGTTTTTT. Translating it yields CASSQERAGNEKLFF.

The chain recombines TRBV9 with TRBJ2-3; 9 bases are a match to TRBD2. The CDR3 totals 15 residues. V shed 0 bases, J shed 6 bases, and the junction held 5 bases outside the gene matches. CDR1 is SGDLS and CDR2 is YYNGEE in the germline V gene. The CDR3 nucleotides are TGTGCCAGCAGCGTAGGGGGACTAGCAAGCGATACGCAGTATTTT. Protein sequence: CASSVGGLASDTQYF. Full variable domain (outside the CDR3, taken from reference TRBV9 and TRBJ2-3): DSGVTQTPKHLITATGQRVTLRCSPRSGDLSVYWYQQSLDQGLQFLIQYYNGEERAKGNILERFSAQQFPDLHSELNLSSLELGDSALYFCASSVGGLASDTQYFGPGTRLTVL.

The chain combines TRBV7-6 with TRBJ2-3; 10 bases align to TRBD2. Germline trimming cut 1 base from V and 2 bases from J; bases unmatched to any gene: 6. Germline assignment: CDR1 SGHVS and CDR2 FNYEAQ. The CDR3 is made up of 17 amino acids. This CDR3 is CASSLVSSGGHTDTQYF. The CDR3 DNA reads as TGTGCCAGCAGCTTAGTCAGTAGCGGGGGGCACACAGATACGCAGTATTTT.

Only one count was recorded for this clone. The same CDR3 is also encoded by other DNA sequences in this sample. The rearrangement links TRBV5-1 to TRBJ1-2; D is unresolved. CDR3 length: 13 residues. The germline V and J ends were trimmed by 0 bases and 6 bases, with 9 bases remaining between them. The V gene's germline CDR1 is SGHRS and CDR2 YFSETQ. CDR3 DNA: TGCGCCAGCAGCTTGGAGCATTCTGATGGCTACACCTTC. Its translation: CASSLEHSDGYTF. The full variable domain, rest sourced from reference TRBV5-1 and TRBJ1-2, is KAGVTQTPRYLIKTRGQQVTLSCSPISGHRSVSWYQQTPGQGLQFLFEYFSETQRNKGNFPGRFSGRQFSNSRSEMNVSTLELGDSALYLCASSLEHSDGYTFGSGTRLTVV.

This rearrangement joins TRBV19 to TRBJ1-5; 12 bases are a match to TRBD1. Per germline, CDR1 LNHDA and CDR2 SQIVND (reference sequence). There are 18 residues in the CDR3. Trimming removed 5 bases from V and 0 bases from J; junction bases left unmatched: 8. The CDR3 DNA is TGTGCCAGTAGTGCGGGACAGGGGGCTCCGGCTAGCAATCAGCCCCAGCATTTT. Translating it yields CASSAGQGAPASNQPQHF.

CDR3 coding DNA: TGTGCCAGCATGAAAGGGCAGGGCCAGCCCCAGCATTTT. Its protein product is CASMKGQGQPQHF. V is TRBV2 and J is TRBJ1-5, with D perhaps matching TRBD1 (5 bases). Trimming removed 7 bases from V and 7 bases from J, with 14 bases in between. The germline gives CDR1 SNHLY, CDR2 FYNNEI. This CDR3 comprises 13 residues.

The V and J genes are TRBV7-2 and TRBJ2-3; 8 bases fit TRBD1. The ends lost 5 bases at V and 0 bases at J; junction bases unmatched: 7. This CDR3 has 16 residues. Germline loops: CDR1 SGHTA, CDR2 FQGNSA. CDR3 sequence reads: CASSPWTGPSTDTQYF. The CDR3 coding sequence is TGTGCCAGCAGCCCGTGGACAGGGCCTAGCACAGATACGCAGTATTTT.

This chain connects TRBV4-1 to TRBJ2-1; 8 bases match TRBD2. Trimming at V came to 0 bases and at J to 2 bases, leaving 6 bases not matched to a gene. The CDR3 is 17 amino acids. Germline assignment: CDR1 MGHRA and CDR2 YSYEKL. The CDR3 DNA reads as TGCGCCAGCAGCCAAGATATTCCGGGGGGGCCCTACAATGAGCAGTTCTTC. Translated: CASSQDIPGGPYNEQFF.

The J gene is TRBJ2-1, the V gene TRBV5-1; D tentatively fits TRBD1 or TRBD2 (5 bases each). This CDR3 region has 16 residues. Trimming stripped 4 bases from V and 5 bases from J, with 19 bases between. Germline CDR1 and CDR2: SGHRS and YFSETQ. Written as DNA, the CDR3 is TGCGCCAGCAGCCCCGGGGACGAGCTCCTACACAATGAGCAGTTCTTC. This gives the protein CASSPGDELLHNEQFF.

This rearrangement joins TRBV11-2 to TRBJ2-2; 9 bases map to TRBD2. The ends lost 3 bases at V and 7 bases at J; junction bases unmatched: 15. CDR3 length: 18 residues. The V gene's germline CDR1 is SGHAT and CDR2 FQNNGV. The CDR3 loop is CASSFPTRGGVYSGELFF. The CDR3 coding sequence is TGTGCCAGCAGCTTCCCAACTCGCGGGGGGGTTTATAGCGGGGAGCTGTTTTTT.

V is TRBV5-6 and J is TRBJ1-2, with D possibly being TRBD1 (5 bases). The CDR3 contains 17 residues. V dropped 1 base and J dropped 4 bases, with 20 bases sitting between them. Germline V gene data show CDR1 as SGHDT and CDR2 as YYEEEE. The CDR3 DNA sequence: TGTGCCAGCAGCTTGAACTTTAATCAGGGAAAAAGCTATGGCTACACCTTC. Translation gives CASSLNFNQGKSYGYTF.

The genes are TRBV7-3 and TRBJ2-1; the D gene is possibly TRBD1 (8 bases). Looked up from germline, CDR1 is SGHTA and CDR2 is FQGTGA. V lost 6 bases and J 5 bases, leaving 17 bases between the germline ends. CDR3 size: 15 residues. The CDR3, as DNA: TGTGCCAGCAGAACTACAGGGGGGGAAAACAATGAGCAGTTCTTC. Translating it yields CASRTTGGENNEQFF.

The CDR3 nucleotides read TGTGCCAGCAGCCAGGGACAGGGACGGAGTGAAGCTTTCTTT. Its protein is CASSQGQGRSEAFF. The gene calls are TRBV2 and TRBJ1-1; TRBD1 matches at 9 bases. CDR3 length: 14 amino acids. Trimming took 6 bases from V and 7 from J; bases not matched to a gene: 9. CDR1 SNHLY and CDR2 FYNNEI come from the germline V gene. The whole variable domain, remainder taken from reference TRBV2 and TRBJ1-1, is EPEVTQTPSHQVTQMGQEVILRCVPISNHLYFYWYRQILGQKVEFLVSFYNNEISEKSEIFDDQFSVERPDGSNFTLKIRSTKLEDSAMYFCASSQGQGRSEAFFGQGTRLTVV.

The CDR3 DNA reads TGTGCCAGCAGCCCAGGGACAGATATCCAAGAGACCCAGTACTTC. Translating it yields CASSPGTDIQETQYF. The chain is built from TRBV11-3 and TRBJ2-5; 7 bases match TRBD1. The CDR3 sequence is 15 residues long. The V segment lost 5 bases and the J segment 1 base; nucleotides outside the gene matches: 7. Germline V gives CDR1 SGHNT, CDR2 YENEEA.

This chain joins TRBV7-8 and TRBJ1-1; D uncertain. Looked up from germline, CDR1 is SGHVS and CDR2 is FQNEAQ. The CDR3 covers 14 residues. The V gene lost 6 bases and the J gene lost 4 bases, with 15 bases spanning the gap. The CDR3 bases are TGTGCCAGCAGTGTTTTTTCTGGATCCACTGAAGCTTTCTTT. Translated: CASSVFSGSTEAFF.

The count of this clone is one. This chain joins TRBV19 and TRBJ2-2; D is unresolved. This CDR3 spans 13 amino acids. CDR1 is LNHDA and CDR2 is SQIVND in the germline V gene (reference sequence). V was clipped by 1 base and J by 6 bases, with 6 bases between them. Here the CDR3 DNA reads TGTGCCAGTAGTATAGTTGGGGCCGGGGAGCTGTTTTTT. Protein sequence: CASSIVGAGELFF.

The chain carries TRBV6-1 and TRBJ1-1, with D possibly matching TRBD1 (5 bases). The CDR3 has 15 residues. The ends were cut back, 1 base at V and 4 bases at J, with 13 bases in the middle. From germline, CDR1 is MNHNS and CDR2 SASEGT. Written as DNA, the CDR3 is TGTGCCAGCAGTGAAGATAGGGGACCCAGCACTGAAGCTTTCTTT. Its translation is CASSEDRGPSTEAFF.

The J gene is TRBJ2-1, the V gene TRBV7-3, with D hard to call. The germline V gene encodes CDR1 SGHTA and CDR2 FQGTGA. V was cut by 1 base and J by 5 bases, with 6 bases left in between. The CDR3 contains 13 residues. The CDR3 DNA follows: TGTGCCAGCAGCTTAATCCCCGACAATGAGCAGTTCTTC. Translated, it gives CASSLIPDNEQFF.

With regard to this clone: Distinct nucleotide sequences in the sample also encode this CDR3. The CDR3 is CASSSEGTPGTRGNTIYF. In DNA form, the CDR3 reads TGCGCCAGCAGCTCGGAAGGTACACCGGGCACAAGGGGAAACACCATATATTTT. The chain is built from TRBV5-1 and TRBJ1-3; no clear D gene. Germline V gene sequence: CDR1 SGHRS, CDR2 YFSETQ. The germline V and J ends were trimmed by 3 bases and 4 bases, with 23 bases remaining between them. CDR3 length: 18 residues.

The chain uses TRBV4-1 and TRBJ2-3; D is unresolved. Germline V gene sequence: CDR1 MGHRA, CDR2 YSYEKL. CDR3 length: 13 amino acids. Between the trimmed V and J ends, which lost 1 base and 6 bases, there was a span of 8 bases. CDR3 bases: TGCGCCAGCAGCCAAGGGGCAACCGATACGCAGTATTTT. Encoded protein: CASSQGATDTQYF.